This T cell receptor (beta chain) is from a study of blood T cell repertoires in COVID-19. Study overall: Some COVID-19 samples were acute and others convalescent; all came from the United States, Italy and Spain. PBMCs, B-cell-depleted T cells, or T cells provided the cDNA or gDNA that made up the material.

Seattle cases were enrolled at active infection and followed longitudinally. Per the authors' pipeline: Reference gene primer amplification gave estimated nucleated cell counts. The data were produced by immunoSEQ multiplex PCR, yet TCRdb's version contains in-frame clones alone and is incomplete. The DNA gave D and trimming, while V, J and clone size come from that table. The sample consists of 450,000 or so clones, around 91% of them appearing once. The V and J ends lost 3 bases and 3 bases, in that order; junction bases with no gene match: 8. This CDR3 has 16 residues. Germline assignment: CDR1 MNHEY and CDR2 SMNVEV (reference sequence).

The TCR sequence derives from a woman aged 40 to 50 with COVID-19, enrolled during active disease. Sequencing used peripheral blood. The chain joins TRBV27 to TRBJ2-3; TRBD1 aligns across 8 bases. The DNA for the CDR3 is TGTGCCAGCAGTTTCCAGACAGGGGCAAGGACAGATACGCAGTATTTT. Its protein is CASSFQTGARTDTQYF.